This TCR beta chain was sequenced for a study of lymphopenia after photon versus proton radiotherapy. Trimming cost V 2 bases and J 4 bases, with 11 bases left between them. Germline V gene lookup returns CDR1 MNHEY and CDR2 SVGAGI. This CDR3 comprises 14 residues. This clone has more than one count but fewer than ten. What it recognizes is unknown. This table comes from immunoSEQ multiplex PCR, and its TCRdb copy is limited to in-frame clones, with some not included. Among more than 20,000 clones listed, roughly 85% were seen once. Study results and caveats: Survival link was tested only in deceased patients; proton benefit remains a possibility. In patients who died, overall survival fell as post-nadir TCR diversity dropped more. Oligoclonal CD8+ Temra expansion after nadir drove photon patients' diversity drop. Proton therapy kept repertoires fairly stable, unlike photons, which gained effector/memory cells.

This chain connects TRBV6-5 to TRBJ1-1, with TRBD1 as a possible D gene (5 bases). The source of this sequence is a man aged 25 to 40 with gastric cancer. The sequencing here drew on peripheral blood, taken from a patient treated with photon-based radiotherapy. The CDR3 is CASSYLRAGTEAFF. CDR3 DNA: TGTGCCAGCAGTTACCTCAGGGCCGGCACTGAAGCTTTCTTT.